Listed here are 27 T cell receptor beta chains from one sample, sequenced in a study of beta chain features in type 1 diabetes (dated by TCRdb to 2016 to 2019). Receptor amplification or capture employed the immunoSEQ multiplex PCR assay. The High Capacity cDNA Reverse Transcription Kit was used to reverse transcribe all of the isolated RNA, meaning that expressed TCRB transcripts were what got sequenced. TCRdb's version of the immuneACCESS table is confined to in-frame rearrangements and falls short of the full clone set. An unresolved V gene accounts for under half of the shortfall where checked; the remainder is of unknown origin. The table for this sample lists approximately 340,000 clones; more than 12% of them were counted only once. The ten largest account for roughly 0.019% of the sample. The sample consisted of naive CD4+ T cells from blood. The cell subset or site label of this sample denotes: true naive CD4+ T cells. These receptors were obtained from a woman aged 18-29 years in good health.

The rearrangement joins TRBV4-3 to TRBJ2-2; the D gene is possibly TRBD2 (8 bases). V was trimmed by 8 bases and J by 3 bases, leaving 16 bases between them. The CDR3 has 15 residues. Germline CDR1 is LGHNA and CDR2 is YSLEER. The CDR3 reads CASCGGTVDTGELFF. In DNA form, the CDR3 reads TGCGCCAGCTGCGGGGGGACAGTTGACACCGGGGAGCTGTTTTTT.

The chain uses TRBV30 and TRBJ1-4; D remains ambiguous. The V gene's germline CDR1 is GTSNPN and CDR2 SVGIG (reference sequence). The CDR3 has 14 amino acids. V shed 0 bases and J shed 6 bases, with 11 bases lying between them. CDR3 nucleotide sequence: TGTGCCTGGAGTGTGAGGGCTGGGGATGAAAAACTGTTTTTT. Translating gives CAWSVRAGDEKLFF.

The V call is TRBV28, the J call TRBJ2-1, with D perhaps matching TRBD1 (5 bases). This CDR3 has 13 residues. Per the germline V gene, CDR1 is MDHEN and CDR2 is SYDVKM. Trimming stripped 7 bases from V and 8 bases from J, with 15 bases between. CDR3 protein: CASIAGPRYEQFF. The CDR3 coding sequence is TGTGCCAGCATTGCAGGGCCGCGTTATGAGCAGTTCTTC.

This rearrangement joins TRBV5-6 to TRBJ2-3; D may be TRBD1 (6 bases). Germline values: CDR1 SGHDT, CDR2 YYEEEE. Trimming pared 6 bases from V and 4 bases from J, leaving 15 bases between. This CDR3 has 14 amino acids. The CDR3 spells CASTQFSGADTQYF. The CDR3 region has the DNA TGTGCCAGCACGCAATTCTCAGGGGCAGATACGCAGTATTTT. Filled out from reference TRBV5-6 and TRBJ2-3, the complete variable domain reads DAGVTQSPTHLIKTRGQQVTLRCSPKSGHDTVSWYQQALGQGPQFIFQYYEEEERQRGNFPDRFSGHQFPNYSSELNVNALLLGDSALYLCASTQFSGADTQYFGPGTRLTVL.

The chain couples TRBV11-2 to TRBJ1-1; D call uncertain. The CDR3 has 14 amino acids. From germline, CDR1 is SGHAT and CDR2 FQNNGV. Trimming stripped 3 bases from V and 0 bases from J, with 8 bases between. CDR3 region: CASSLAVMNTEAFF. The CDR3 region has the DNA TGTGCCAGCAGCTTGGCCGTTATGAACACTGAAGCTTTCTTT.

This clone showed up just a few times. The rearrangement links TRBV9 to TRBJ2-2; 10 bases line up with TRBD1. J lost 4 bases, V lost 0 bases, and 3 bases had no gene match. This CDR3 spans 16 amino acids. The germline V gene encodes CDR1 SGDLS and CDR2 YYNGEE. The CDR3 sequence is CASSVGGTGVTGELFF. DNA for the CDR3: TGTGCCAGCAGCGTAGGCGGGACAGGGGTCACCGGGGAGCTGTTTTTT.

Comments on this clone: The sample carries other DNA sequences with the same CDR3. The chain joins TRBV9 to TRBJ2-7, with TRBD1 as a possible D gene (6 bases). The CDR3 spans 15 residues. CDR1 and CDR2 (germline): SGDLS, YYNGEE. V gave up 1 base and J gave up 4 bases, with 15 bases separating them. The CDR3 nucleotides read TGTGCCAGCAGCGTACAGACAGGAGCTACGTACGAGCAGTACTTC. Translated, it gives CASSVQTGATYEQYF.

This clone showed up just a few times. V and J are TRBV28 and TRBJ2-1; 7 positions agree with TRBD1. The V segment lost 3 bases and the J segment 5 bases; nucleotides outside the gene matches: 4. The length of the CDR3 is 14 residues. CDR1 and CDR2 (germline): MDHEN, SYDVKM. In DNA form, the CDR3 reads TGTGCCAGCAGTTTTTACAGGGGTAACAATGAGCAGTTCTTC. Amino acid sequence: CASSFYRGNNEQFF. Full variable domain (remainder filled in from reference TRBV28 and TRBJ2-1): DVKVTQSSRYLVKRTGEKVFLECVQDMDHENMFWYRQDPGLGLRLIYFSYDVKMKEKGDIPEGYSVSREKKERFSLILESASTNQTSMYLCASSFYRGNNEQFFGPGTRLTVL.

The chain combines TRBV5-6 with TRBJ1-2; possibly TRBD1 for D (6 bases). The CDR3 totals 13 residues. Trimming took 4 bases from V and 3 from J, leaving 10 bases between them. CDR1 is SGHDT, CDR2 YYEEEE, per germline. The CDR3 bases are TGTGCCAGCAGCACCGGACAGCACTATGGCTACACCTTC. Translating it yields CASSTGQHYGYTF.

This clone was seen a handful of times. The gene calls are TRBV19 and TRBJ2-1; a possible D gene is TRBD1 (5 bases). Deletions cut 4 bases from V and 6 bases from J, with 10 bases between. The CDR3 contains 13 residues. CDR1 and CDR2 from the germline V gene are LNHDA and SQIVND (reference sequence). The CDR3 sequence is CASSRAGFNEQFF. The CDR3 DNA reads TGTGCCAGTAGTAGGGCAGGGTTCAATGAGCAGTTCTTC.

The rearrangement links TRBV5-1 to TRBJ2-1, with 9 bases fitting TRBD1. V gave up 3 bases and J gave up 0 bases; unmatched junction bases: 1. This CDR3 region has 15 residues. Germline loops: CDR1 SGHRS, CDR2 YFSETQ. The CDR3 loop reads CASSSTGGSYNEQFF. The CDR3 region has the DNA TGCGCCAGCAGCTCGACAGGGGGCTCCTACAATGAGCAGTTCTTC.

The rearrangement links TRBV29-1 to TRBJ2-3; 7 positions match TRBD2. V trimming: 2 bases; J trimming: 2 bases; junction bases outside the gene matches: 10. CDR3 length equals 16 residues. The germline V gene has CDR1 SQVTM and CDR2 ANQGSEA. CDR3 nucleotides: TGCAGCGTTGAATCTAATCGGGACTACTACACAGATACGCAGTATTTT. This codes for CSVESNRDYYTDTQYF.

The rearrangement uses TRBV30 and TRBJ2-5, with 9 nucleotides matching TRBD1. The V segment lost 8 bases and the J segment 4 bases; nucleotides outside the gene matches: 5. There are 12 residues in the CDR3. CDR1 is GTSNPN and CDR2 is SVGIG in the germline V gene (reference sequence). CDR3 sequence (DNA): TGTGCCGGAAACAGGGGGCTAGAGACCCAGTACTTC. It translates to CAGNRGLETQYF.

This chain joins TRBV10-3 and TRBJ1-1, with D possibly TRBD1 on 6 matching bases. The CDR3 loop spans 12 amino acids. CDR1 ENHRY and CDR2 SYGVKD come from the germline V gene. Trimming took 4 bases from V and 7 from J, leaving 10 bases between them. For the CDR3, the DNA is TGTGCCATCAGTGGCGGACAGCTTGAAGCTTTCTTT. The encoded protein is CAISGGQLEAFF.

This clone was counted between two and nine times. V is TRBV9 and J is TRBJ2-1; 8 bases are a match to TRBD2. With V trimmed by 1 base and J by 5 bases, 8 bases remained unmatched. In germline, CDR1 is SGDLS, CDR2 YYNGEE. The CDR3 sequence is 16 residues long. CDR3 nucleotides: TGTGCCAGCAGCGTACGCGGACTAGCCGAGAACAATGAGCAGTTCTTC. It yields the protein CASSVRGLAENNEQFF.

The chain links TRBV5-1 to TRBJ2-5, with D perhaps matching TRBD2 (6 bases). The CDR3 is 14 residues long. Trimming shortened V by 2 bases and J by 4 bases, and 12 bases separated the two germline ends. Germline CDR1 reads SGHRS; CDR2 reads YFSETQ. CDR3 nucleotides: TGCGCCAGCAGCTTCGCGGGGCGGAGAGAGACCCAGTACTTC. Amino acids: CASSFAGRRETQYF.

V gene TRBV5-8 combines with J gene TRBJ1-2, with 9 nucleotides matching TRBD1. CDR3 length equals 14 residues. Germline V lookup: CDR1 SGHTS, CDR2 YDEGEE. The J segment lost 7 bases and the V segment lost 3 bases, leaving 7 bases of the junction unmatched. The CDR3 protein is CASSYTGQGFGYTF. The CDR3 nucleotides read TGTGCCAGCAGCTATACGGGACAGGGCTTTGGCTACACCTTC.

This clone was counted a few times. The sample holds other DNA sequences that translate to the same CDR3. The chain uses TRBV5-1 and TRBJ2-3, with 7 bases lining up with TRBD2. The CDR3 spans 14 residues. V shed 0 bases, J shed 6 bases, and the junction held 4 bases outside the gene matches. Germline CDR1 reads SGHRS; CDR2 reads YFSETQ. The CDR3 loop is CASSLELATDTQYF. CDR3 coding DNA: TGCGCCAGCAGCTTGGAACTAGCGACCGATACGCAGTATTTT.

The sample holds a few counts of this clone. The chain is built from TRBV11-1 and TRBJ1-1; D is ambiguous. Trimming removed 3 bases at V and 3 bases at J, with 14 bases between. This CDR3 is built from 15 residues. Looked up from germline, CDR1 is SGHAT and CDR2 is FQDESV (reference sequence). CDR3 loop: CASSFTSGLHTEAFF. For the CDR3, the DNA is TGTGCCAGCAGCTTTACATCGGGGTTGCACACTGAAGCTTTCTTT.

This clone was found a few times. The chain links TRBV4-3 to TRBJ2-3; D perhaps matches TRBD2 (5 bases). CDR3 length equals 14 residues. Germline loops: CDR1 LGHNA, CDR2 YSLEER. The ends were cut back, 0 bases at V and 7 bases at J, with 11 bases in the middle. This CDR3 is CASSQEVSGYTQYF. The CDR3 coding sequence is TGCGCCAGCAGCCAAGAGGTCTCGGGGTATACGCAGTATTTT.

This clone was observed a handful of times. V usage is TRBV18 and J usage is TRBJ1-5; D not certain. Trimming cost V 2 bases and J 2 bases, with 10 bases left between them. The germline gives CDR1 KGHSH, CDR2 LQKENI. The CDR3 runs to 15 residues. For the CDR3, the DNA is TGTGCCAGCTCACCAGTCATGGAGGGCAATCAGCCCCAGCATTTT. Encoded protein: CASSPVMEGNQPQHF.

This clone was observed a handful of times. The chain carries TRBV30 and TRBJ2-7; 7 bases are a match to TRBD2. The CDR3 extends over 14 amino acids. Trimming at V came to 8 bases and at J to 6 bases, leaving 16 bases not matched to a gene. Per germline, CDR1 GTSNPN and CDR2 SVGIG (reference sequence). The CDR3 protein is CATAGWEGRGEQYF. For the CDR3, the DNA is TGTGCCACCGCCGGCTGGGAGGGCCGGGGCGAGCAGTACTTC.

The chain carries TRBV2 and TRBJ2-1, with TRBD2 matching 9 bases. There are 15 residues in the CDR3. Trimming took 6 bases from V and 2 from J; bases not matched to a gene: 5. Per germline, CDR1 SNHLY and CDR2 FYNNEI. The CDR3 is CASRYIAGAYNEQFF. The CDR3 DNA sequence: TGTGCCAGCAGATATATAGCGGGAGCCTACAATGAGCAGTTCTTC. The whole variable domain, filled in from reference TRBV2 and TRBJ2-1, reads EPEVTQTPSHQVTQMGQEVILRCVPISNHLYFYWYRQILGQKVEFLVSFYNNEISEKSEIFDDQFSVERPDGSNFTLKIRSTKLEDSAMYFCASRYIAGAYNEQFFGPGTRLTVL.

Only a few counts were recorded for this clone. This rearrangement joins TRBV27 to TRBJ2-1, with 10 bases fitting TRBD2. Germline values: CDR1 MNHEY, CDR2 SMNVEV (reference sequence). The CDR3 is 16 amino acids. The V segment lost 3 bases and the J segment 4 bases; nucleotides outside the gene matches: 6. The CDR3 sequence is CASSFGLAGEYNEQFF. CDR3 sequence (DNA): TGTGCCAGCAGTTTCGGCCTAGCGGGAGAGTACAATGAGCAGTTCTTC.

The sample holds a few counts of this clone. V usage is TRBV6-5 and J usage is TRBJ2-5; D gene uncertain. CDR3 length: 12 residues. Germline-derived CDR1 and CDR2 are MNHEY and SVGAGI. The V end lost 6 bases, the J end lost 4 bases, and 9 bases lay between the germline ends. The CDR3, as DNA: TGTGCCAGCAGCCACGCCGGAGAGACCCAGTACTTC. This codes for CASSHAGETQYF.

The rearrangement links TRBV25-1 to TRBJ2-5; tentatively, D is TRBD1 (5 bases). Germline CDR1 MGHDK, CDR2 SYGVNS. V was shortened by 5 bases and J by 2 bases, with 18 bases between the two germline ends. There are 16 residues in the CDR3. CDR3 sequence reads: CASSPTWGSGQETQYF. CDR3 nucleotides: TGTGCCAGCAGTCCAACTTGGGGCAGTGGTCAAGAGACCCAGTACTTC.

The chain has TRBV5-1 and TRBJ1-3; D not certain. Trimming removed 4 bases at V and 8 bases at J, with 16 bases between. The CDR3 loop spans 14 amino acids. Germline V CDR1 and CDR2: SGHRS, YFSETQ. The CDR3 region has the DNA TGCGCCAGCAGCCTCGTCCCAGACGGGGACACCATATATTTT. It translates to CASSLVPDGDTIYF.